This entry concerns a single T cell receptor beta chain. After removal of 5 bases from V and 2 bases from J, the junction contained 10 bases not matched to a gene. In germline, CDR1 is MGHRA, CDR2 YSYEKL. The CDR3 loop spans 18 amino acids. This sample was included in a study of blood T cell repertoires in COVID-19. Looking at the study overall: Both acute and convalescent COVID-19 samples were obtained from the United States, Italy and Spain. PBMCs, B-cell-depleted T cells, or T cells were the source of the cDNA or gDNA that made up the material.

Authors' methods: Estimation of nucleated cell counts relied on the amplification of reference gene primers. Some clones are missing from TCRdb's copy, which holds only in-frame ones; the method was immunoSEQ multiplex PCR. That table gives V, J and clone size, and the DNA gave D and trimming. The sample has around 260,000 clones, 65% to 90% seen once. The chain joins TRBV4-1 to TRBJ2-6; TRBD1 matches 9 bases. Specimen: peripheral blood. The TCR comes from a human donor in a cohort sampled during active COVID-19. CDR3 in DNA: TGCGCCAGCAGCGACGGACAGGGGATTAGGACTGGGGCCAACGTCCTGACTTTC. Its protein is CASSDGQGIRTGANVLTF.